Sequencing of this T cell receptor (beta chain) was carried out in a study of regulatory T cells in long-lasting Graves disease. Whole-study results and caveats: Lower TCR diversity characterized persistent Graves' patients relative to newly diagnosed patients.

In the case of this clonotype: Its antigen is unknown.

Regarding time point: newly diagnosed GD, antithyroid drugs for less than 3 months. Scientists built the TCR library using RNA that was extracted from PBMCs. The guidelines of the American Thyroid Association were the basis for diagnosing Graves' disease. iRepertoire HTBI primers and Arm-PCR of CDR3 regions built TCR beta libraries. MiXCR, applied by TCRdb to the multiplex PCR reads, yields one record per CDR3 protein. The sample holds 680,000 or so distinct CDR3 sequences, roughly 15% seen once. The sample also formed part of further work on T cells in Graves' hyperthyroidism and ophthalmopathy. This second study notes: Any patient presenting with uncontrolled infection, other autoimmune disease, pregnancy or lactation was left out.

Sequencing used peripheral blood mononuclear cells (PBMCs), obtained at new diagnosis, from a patient treated with antithyroid drugs. This TCR was recovered from a woman aged 25 to 39 with Graves disease.

The CDR3 spells CASSLAVDSYEQYF. The CDR3 nucleotides are TGCGCCAGCAGCTTGGCGGTCGATTCCTACGAGCAGTACTTC. This chain links TRBV5-1 with TRBJ2-7; D ambiguous. The CDR3 runs 14 residues. Germline V gives CDR1 SGHRS, CDR2 YFSETQ. The germline V and J ends were trimmed by 0 bases and 1 base, with 8 bases remaining between them.